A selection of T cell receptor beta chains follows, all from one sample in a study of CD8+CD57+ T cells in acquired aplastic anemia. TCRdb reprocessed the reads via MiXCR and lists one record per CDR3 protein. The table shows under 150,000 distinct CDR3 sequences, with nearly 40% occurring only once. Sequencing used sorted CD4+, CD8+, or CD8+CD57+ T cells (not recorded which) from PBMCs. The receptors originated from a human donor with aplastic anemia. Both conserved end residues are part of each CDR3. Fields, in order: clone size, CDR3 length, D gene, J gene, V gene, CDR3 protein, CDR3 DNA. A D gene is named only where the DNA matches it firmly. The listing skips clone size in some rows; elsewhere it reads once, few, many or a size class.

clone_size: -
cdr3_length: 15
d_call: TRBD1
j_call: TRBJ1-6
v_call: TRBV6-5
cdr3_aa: CASSLDRVYNSPLHF
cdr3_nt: TGTGCCAGCAGTTTAGACAGGGTTTATAATTCACCCCTCCACTTT

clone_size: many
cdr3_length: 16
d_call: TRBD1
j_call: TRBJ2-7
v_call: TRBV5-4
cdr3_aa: CASSIPGQGNSYEQYF
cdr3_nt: TGTGCCAGCAGCATCCCGGGACAGGGGAACTCCTACGAGCAGTACTTC

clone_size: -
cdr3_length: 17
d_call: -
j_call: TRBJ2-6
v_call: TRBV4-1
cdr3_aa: CASSSPRARSGANVLTF
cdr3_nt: TGCGCCAGCAGCTCTCCTAGGGCGCGCTCTGGGGCCAACGTCCTGACTTTC

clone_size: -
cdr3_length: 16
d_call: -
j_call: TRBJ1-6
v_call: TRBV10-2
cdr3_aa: CASSEDAGIINSPLHF
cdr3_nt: TGCGCCAGCAGTGAAGATGCGGGGATAATTAATTCACCCCTCCACTTT

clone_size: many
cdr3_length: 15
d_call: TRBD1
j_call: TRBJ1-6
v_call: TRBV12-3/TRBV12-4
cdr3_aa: CASRGVRDRNSPLHF
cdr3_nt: TGTGCCAGCAGGGGGGTCCGGGACAGGAATTCACCCCTCCACTTT

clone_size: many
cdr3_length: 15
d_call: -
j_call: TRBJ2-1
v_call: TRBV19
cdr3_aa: CASKGGDRFNYEQFF
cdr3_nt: TGTGCCAGTAAGGGGGGGGACAGGTTTAACTATGAGCAGTTCTTC

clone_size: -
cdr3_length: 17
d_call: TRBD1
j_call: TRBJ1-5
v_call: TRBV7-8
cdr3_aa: CASSLTGTGGIEQPQHF
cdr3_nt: TGTGCCAGCAGCTTAACCGGGACAGGGGGTATCGAACAGCCCCAGCATTTT

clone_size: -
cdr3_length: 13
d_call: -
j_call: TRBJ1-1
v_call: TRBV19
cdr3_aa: CASRNQGNTEAFF
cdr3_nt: TGTGCCAGTAGGAACCAAGGGAACACTGAAGCTTTCTTT

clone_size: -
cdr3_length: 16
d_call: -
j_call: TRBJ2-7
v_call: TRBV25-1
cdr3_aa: CARSLRGRNLNYEQYF
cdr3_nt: TGTGCCAGAAGCCTCCGAGGACGGAACCTTAACTACGAGCAGTACTTC

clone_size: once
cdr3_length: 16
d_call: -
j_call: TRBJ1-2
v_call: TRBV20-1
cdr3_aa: CSARGQERGGWYGYTF
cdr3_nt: TGCAGTGCTAGAGGGCAAGAGAGGGGGGGTTGGTATGGCTACACCTTC

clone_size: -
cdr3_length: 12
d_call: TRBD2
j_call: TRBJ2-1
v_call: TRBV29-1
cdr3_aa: CSVGGGNNEQFF
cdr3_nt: TGCAGCGTTGGGGGGGGAAACAATGAGCAGTTCTTC

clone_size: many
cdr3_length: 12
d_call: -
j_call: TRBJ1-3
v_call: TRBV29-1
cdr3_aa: CSVGHAGNTIYF
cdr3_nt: TGCAGCGTTGGACACGCTGGAAACACCATATATTTT

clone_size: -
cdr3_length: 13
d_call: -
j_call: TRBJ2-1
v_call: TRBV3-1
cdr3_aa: CASSHGNYNEQFF
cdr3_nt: TGTGCCAGCAGCCACGGTAACTACAATGAGCAGTTCTTC

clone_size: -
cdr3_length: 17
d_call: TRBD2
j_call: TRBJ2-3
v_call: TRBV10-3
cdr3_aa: CAISESGTSGGTDTQYF
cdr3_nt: TGTGCCATCAGTGAGTCGGGGACTAGCGGGGGAACAGATACGCAGTATTTT

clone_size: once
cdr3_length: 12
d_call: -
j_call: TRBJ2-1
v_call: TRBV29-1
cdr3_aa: CSSSHSYNEQFF
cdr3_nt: TGCAGCTCTTCCCATTCCTACAATGAGCAGTTCTTC

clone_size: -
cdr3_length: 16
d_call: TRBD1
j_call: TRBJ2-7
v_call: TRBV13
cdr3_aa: CASRRLGQGGSYEQYF
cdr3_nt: TGTGCCAGCAGACGCCTGGGACAGGGAGGGTCCTACGAGCAGTACTTC

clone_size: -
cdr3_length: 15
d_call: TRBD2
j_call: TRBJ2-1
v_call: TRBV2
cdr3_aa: CASNRRGGSYNEQFF
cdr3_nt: TGTGCCAGCAATCGGCGGGGGGGGTCCTACAATGAGCAGTTCTTC

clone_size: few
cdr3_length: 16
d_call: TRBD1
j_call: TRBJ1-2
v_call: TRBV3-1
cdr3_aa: CASSQDPLQGSGGYTF
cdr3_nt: TGTGCCAGCAGCCAAGACCCCCTACAGGGGAGTGGTGGCTACACCTTC

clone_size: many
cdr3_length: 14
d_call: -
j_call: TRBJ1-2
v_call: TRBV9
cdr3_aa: CASSWDTDLGGYTF
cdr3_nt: TGTGCCAGCAGCTGGGACACGGATTTAGGTGGCTACACCTTC

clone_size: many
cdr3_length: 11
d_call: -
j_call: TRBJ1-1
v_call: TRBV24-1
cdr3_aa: CATSDEGSWIF
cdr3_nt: TGTGCCACCAGTGACGAGGGCTCTTGGATCTTT

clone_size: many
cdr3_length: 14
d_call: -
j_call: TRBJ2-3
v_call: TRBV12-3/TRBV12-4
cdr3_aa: CASSDRQRTDTQYF
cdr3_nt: TGTGCCAGCAGTGACCGACAGAGAACAGATACGCAGTATTTT

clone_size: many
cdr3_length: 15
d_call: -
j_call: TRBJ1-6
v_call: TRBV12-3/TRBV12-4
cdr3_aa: CASSLSRGGGSPLHF
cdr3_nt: TGTGCCAGCAGTTTGAGCCGCGGGGGTGGGTCACCCCTCCACTTT

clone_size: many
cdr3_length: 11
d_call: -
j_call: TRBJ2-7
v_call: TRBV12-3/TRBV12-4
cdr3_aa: CASSLQDRQYF
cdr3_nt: TGTGCCAGCAGTTTACAGGACAGGCAGTACTTC

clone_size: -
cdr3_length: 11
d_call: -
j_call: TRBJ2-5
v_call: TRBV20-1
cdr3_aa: CSAHRQETQYF
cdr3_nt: TGCAGTGCCCACCGCCAAGAGACCCAGTACTTC

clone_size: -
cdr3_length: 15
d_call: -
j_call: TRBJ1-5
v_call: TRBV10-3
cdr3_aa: CAISDQTGGNQPQHF
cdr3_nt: TGTGCCATCAGTGACCAAACAGGTGGGAATCAGCCCCAGCATTTT

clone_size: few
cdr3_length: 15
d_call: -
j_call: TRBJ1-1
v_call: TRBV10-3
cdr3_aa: CAIRQDPGWDTEAFF
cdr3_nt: TGTGCCATCAGGCAGGACCCGGGCTGGGACACTGAAGCTTTCTTT

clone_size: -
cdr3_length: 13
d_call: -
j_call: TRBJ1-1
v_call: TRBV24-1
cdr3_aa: CATSDRGNTEAFF
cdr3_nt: TGTGCCACCAGTGATAGAGGGAACACTGAAGCTTTCTTT

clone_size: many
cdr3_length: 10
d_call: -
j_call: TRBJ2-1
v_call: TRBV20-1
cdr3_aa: CSAITEEQFF
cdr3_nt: TGCAGTGCTATTACGGAGGAGCAGTTCTTC

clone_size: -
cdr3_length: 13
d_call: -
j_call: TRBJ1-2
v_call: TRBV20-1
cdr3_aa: CSAPPASHYGYTF
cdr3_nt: TGCAGTGCCCCTCCGGCAAGTCACTATGGCTACACCTTC

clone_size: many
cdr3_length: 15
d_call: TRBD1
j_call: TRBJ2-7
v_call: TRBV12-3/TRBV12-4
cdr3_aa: CASSLNPGQGREQYF
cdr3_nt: TGTGCCAGCAGTTTAAACCCGGGACAGGGACGCGAGCAGTACTTC

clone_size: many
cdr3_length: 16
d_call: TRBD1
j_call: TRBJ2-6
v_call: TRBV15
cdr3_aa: CATRTGGSSGANVLTF
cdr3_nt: TGTGCCACCCGGACAGGGGGGAGCTCTGGGGCCAACGTCCTGACTTTC

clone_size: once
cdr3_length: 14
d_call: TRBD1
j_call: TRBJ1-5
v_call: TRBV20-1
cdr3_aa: CSALIQGADQPQHF
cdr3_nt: TGCAGTGCCTTAATACAGGGGGCAGATCAGCCCCAGCATTTT

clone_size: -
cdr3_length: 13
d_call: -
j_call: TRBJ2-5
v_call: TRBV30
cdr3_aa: CAWGVGARETQYF
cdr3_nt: TGTGCCTGGGGGGTGGGGGCGCGGGAGACCCAGTACTTC

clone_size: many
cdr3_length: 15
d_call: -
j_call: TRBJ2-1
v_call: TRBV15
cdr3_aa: CATSRGRGTYNEQFF
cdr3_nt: TGTGCCACCAGCAGAGGGAGGGGTACCTACAATGAGCAGTTCTTC

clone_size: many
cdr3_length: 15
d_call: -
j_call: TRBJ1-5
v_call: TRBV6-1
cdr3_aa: CASRQTVDSNQPQHF
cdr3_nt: TGTGCCAGCAGACAGACGGTGGATAGCAATCAGCCCCAGCATTTT

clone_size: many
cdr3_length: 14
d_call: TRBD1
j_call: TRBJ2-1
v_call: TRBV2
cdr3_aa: CASSDRGKRNEQFF
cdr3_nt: TGTGCCAGCAGTGACAGGGGGAAACGAAATGAGCAGTTCTTC

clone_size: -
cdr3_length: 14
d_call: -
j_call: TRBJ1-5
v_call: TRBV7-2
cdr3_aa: CASSPASRNQPQHF
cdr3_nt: TGTGCCAGCAGCCCCGCCAGTAGGAATCAGCCCCAGCATTTT

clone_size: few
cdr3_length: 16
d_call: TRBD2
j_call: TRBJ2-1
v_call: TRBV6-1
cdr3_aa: CASRRTSGGWDNEQSF
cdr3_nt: TGTGCCAGCCGACGGACTAGCGGGGGGTGGGACAATGAGCAGTCCTTC

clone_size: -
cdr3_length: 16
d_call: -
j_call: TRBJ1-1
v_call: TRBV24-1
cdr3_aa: CATSEGGGRRGTEAFF
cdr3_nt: TGTGCCACCAGTGAGGGGGGGGGGCGAAGGGGGACTGAAGCTTTCTTT

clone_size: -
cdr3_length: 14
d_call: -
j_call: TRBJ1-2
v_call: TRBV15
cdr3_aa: CATSNPGMSYGYTF
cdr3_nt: TGTGCCACCAGCAATCCAGGGATGAGCTATGGCTACACCTTC

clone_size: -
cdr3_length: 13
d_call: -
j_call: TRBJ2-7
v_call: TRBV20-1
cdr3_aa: CSASRGGPGEQYF
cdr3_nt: TGCAGTGCCTCCCGGGGTGGGCCGGGTGAGCAGTACTTC

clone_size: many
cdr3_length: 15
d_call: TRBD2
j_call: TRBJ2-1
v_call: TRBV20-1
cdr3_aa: CSARLAGGADNEQFF
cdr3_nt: TGCAGTGCTAGACTAGCGGGGGGGGCAGACAATGAGCAGTTCTTC

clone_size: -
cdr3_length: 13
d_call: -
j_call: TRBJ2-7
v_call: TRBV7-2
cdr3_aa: CASSAGLPYEQYF
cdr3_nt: TGTGCCAGCAGCGCGGGACTCCCCTACGAGCAGTACTTC

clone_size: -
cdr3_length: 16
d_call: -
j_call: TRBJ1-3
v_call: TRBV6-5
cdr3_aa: CASSYSELHSGNTIYF
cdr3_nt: TGTGCCAGCAGTTACTCAGAGTTGCACTCTGGAAACACCATATATTTT

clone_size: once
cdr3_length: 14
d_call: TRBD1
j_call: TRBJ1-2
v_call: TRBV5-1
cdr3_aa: CASSRTGDNYGYTF
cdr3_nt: TGCGCCAGCAGCAGGACAGGGGATAACTATGGCTACACCTTC

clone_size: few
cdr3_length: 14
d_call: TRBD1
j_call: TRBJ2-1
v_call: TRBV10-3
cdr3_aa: CAISTGQIYNEQFF
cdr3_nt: TGTGCCATCAGTACGGGACAGATATACAATGAGCAGTTCTTC

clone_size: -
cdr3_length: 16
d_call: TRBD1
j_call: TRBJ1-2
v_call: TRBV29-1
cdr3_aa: CSVMVGDSDNNYGYTF
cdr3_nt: TGCAGCGTTATGGTCGGGGACAGCGATAACAACTATGGCTACACCTTC

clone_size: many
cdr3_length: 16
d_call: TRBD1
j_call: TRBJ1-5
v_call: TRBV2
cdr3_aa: CASRDREGNSNQPQHF
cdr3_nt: TGTGCCAGCAGAGACAGGGAGGGAAATAGCAATCAGCCCCAGCATTTT

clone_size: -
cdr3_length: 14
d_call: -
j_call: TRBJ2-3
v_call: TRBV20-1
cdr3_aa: CSARDTTSTDTQYF
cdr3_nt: TGCAGTGCTAGAGATACTACTAGCACAGATACGCAGTATTTT